The 28 T cell receptor beta chains in this list originate from one sample, sequenced in a study of CD8 T cells in ankylosing spondylitis. TCRdb reprocessed the 5' RACE reads via MiXCR and lists one record per CDR3 protein. This table holds 300,000 to 350,000 distinct CDR3 sequences, approximately 14% found once. Source material: blood, either unsorted or a sorted T cell fraction (not recorded which). The receptors shown here come from a male donor with ankylosing spondylitis or in good health (not recorded which).

There are a few counts of this clonotype. This chain uses TRBV20-1 with TRBJ2-1, with D perhaps given as TRBD1 or TRBD2 (5 bases each). Germline loops: CDR1 DFQATT, CDR2 SNEGSKA (reference sequence). Trimming removed 6 bases at V and 7 bases at J, with 13 bases between. This CDR3 comprises 12 residues. The CDR3 loop reads CSAGDPGNEQFF. DNA of the CDR3: TGCAGTGCAGGGGACCCTGGGAATGAGCAGTTCTTC.

The genes are TRBV3-1 and TRBJ2-5; 7 positions agree with TRBD1. V dropped 2 bases and J dropped 4; count of bases not matched to a gene: 7. This CDR3 contains 15 residues. Looked up from germline, CDR1 is LGHDT and CDR2 is YNNKEL (reference sequence). The CDR3 protein is CASSQRRQGRETQYF. The CDR3 nucleotides read TGTGCCAGCAGCCAACGCCGACAGGGAAGAGAGACCCAGTACTTC.

The chain couples TRBV7-2 to TRBJ2-7, with 7 bases matching TRBD2. Germline V gene data show CDR1 as SGHTA and CDR2 as FQGNSA. The CDR3 is 15 amino acids. V lost 5 bases to trimming and J lost 3 bases; unmatched junction nucleotides: 10. The CDR3 here is CASSGGDGNIYEQYF. The CDR3 nucleotides are TGTGCCAGCAGCGGGGGGGACGGAAACATCTACGAGCAGTACTTC.

On this clonotype: One end of the junction fails to match germline, which may point to a read error. The chain combines TRBV5-1 with TRBJ1-5; tentative D call: TRBD1 (6 bases). The CDR3 totals 13 residues. Germline V gives CDR1 SGHRS, CDR2 YFSETQ. CDR3 protein: CASSFGDNQTQHF. The DNA of the CDR3 is TGCGCCAGCAGCTTTGGGGACAATCAGACCCAGCATTTT.

This clonotype was counted between two and nine times. This chain uses TRBV20-1 with TRBJ2-3, with D possibly called TRBD1 or TRBD2 (5 bases each). The germline V and J ends were trimmed by 5 bases and 5 bases, with 17 bases remaining between them. Germline V gene data show CDR1 as DFQATT and CDR2 as SNEGSKA (reference sequence). This CDR3 has 14 residues. The CDR3 sequence is CSAHAGTQQDTQYF. Written as DNA, the CDR3 is TGCAGTGCTCATGCCGGGACCCAACAAGATACGCAGTATTTT.

Only a few counts were recorded for this clonotype. This chain connects TRBV10-3 to TRBJ2-5, with TRBD2 matching over 10 bases. CDR1 ENHRY and CDR2 SYGVKD come from the germline V gene. Germline trimming cut 10 bases from V and 1 base from J; bases unmatched to any gene: 3. The CDR3 consists of 13 residues. This CDR3 is CATLAGGQETQYF. The DNA for the CDR3 is TGTGCCACCTTAGCGGGGGGCCAAGAGACCCAGTACTTC.

The chain recombines TRBV20-1 with TRBJ2-3; D perhaps matches TRBD2 (5 bases). Germline V gives CDR1 DFQATT, CDR2 SNEGSKA (reference sequence). V gave up 6 bases and J gave up 6 bases, with 10 bases separating them. There are 11 residues in the CDR3. The CDR3 DNA sequence: TGCAGTGCCGTACTAGGGGATACGCAGTATTTT. Protein sequence: CSAVLGDTQYF.

The chain has TRBV6-1 and TRBJ1-3; D not resolved. The V gene lost 6 bases and the J gene lost 0 bases, with 12 bases spanning the gap. Germline lookup yields CDR1 MNHNS and CDR2 SASEGT. This CDR3 contains 15 residues. CDR3: CASRDPGGSGNTIYF. DNA of the CDR3: TGTGCCAGCAGGGATCCAGGAGGCTCTGGAAACACCATATATTTT.

This clonotype was counted a few times. CDR3 coding DNA: TGCAGCGTTCGAACAGGACGTAATGAAAAACTGTTTTTT. It yields the protein CSVRTGRNEKLFF. This chain connects TRBV29-1 to TRBJ1-4, with D perhaps matching TRBD1 (5 bases). CDR1 SQVTM and CDR2 ANQGSEA come from the germline V gene. Trimming removed 5 bases at V and 4 bases at J, with 11 bases between. The CDR3 consists of 13 residues.

This clonotype came up a few times. The chain's CDR3 is CASSLMAATEAFF. In nucleotides, the CDR3 is TGTGCCAGCAGTTTAATGGCCGCCACTGAAGCTTTCTTT. The V call is TRBV12-3 or TRBV12-4, the J call TRBJ1-1, with D unclear. With 2 bases removed from V and 4 bases from J, the gap between germline ends came to 8 bases. This CDR3 is built from 13 residues.

The gene calls are TRBV10-1 and TRBJ1-5; D is uncertain. The ends were cut back, 0 bases at V and 4 bases at J, with 4 bases in the middle. The CDR3 length is 13 residues. CDR1 is WNHNN, CDR2 SYGVQD, per germline (reference sequence). This CDR3 is CASSESRNQPQHF. In DNA, the CDR3 is TGCGCCAGCAGTGAGTCAAGGAATCAGCCCCAGCATTTT.

This clonotype turned up a few times. The V call is TRBV12-3 or TRBV12-4, the J call TRBJ2-2; 11 nucleotides line up with TRBD2. The CDR3 extends over 19 amino acids. After removal of 1 base from V and 5 bases from J, the junction contained 12 bases not matched to a gene. The CDR3 sequence is CASSLGDSSGGSKTGELFF. Here the CDR3 DNA reads TGTGCCAGCAGTTTAGGAGATTCTAGCGGGGGGTCAAAGACCGGGGAGCTGTTTTTT.

The rearrangement links TRBV18 to TRBJ2-4, with D possibly being TRBD1 (6 bases). The CDR3 length is 14 residues. Germline V gene sequence: CDR1 KGHSH, CDR2 LQKENI. V lost 2 bases and J 6 bases, leaving 11 bases between the germline ends. CDR3 in amino acids: CASSPWTESNIQYF. DNA for the CDR3: TGTGCCAGCTCACCATGGACAGAGTCAAACATTCAGTACTTC.

The chain carries TRBV29-1 and TRBJ1-1, with a possible D match to TRBD1 (6 bases). Trimming shortened V by 7 bases and J by 3 bases, and 15 bases separated the two germline ends. Germline CDR1 reads SQVTM; CDR2 reads ANQGSEA. There are 13 residues in the CDR3. CDR3 coding DNA: TGCAGCGCTGACGTGGCAGGGGACACTGAAGCTTTCTTT. Translated: CSADVAGDTEAFF.

This clonotype came up a few times. V is TRBV6-1 and J is TRBJ2-6; the D gene is possibly TRBD1 (5 bases). Germline loops: CDR1 MNHNS, CDR2 SASEGT. Between the trimmed V and J ends, which lost 6 bases and 1 base, there was a span of 13 bases. The CDR3 length is 16 residues. Written as DNA, the CDR3 is TGTGCCAGCAGCCTAACAGCAGGGTCTGGGGCCAACGTCCTGACTTTC. It encodes CASSLTAGSGANVLTF.

V and J are TRBV2 and TRBJ1-1; D gene unclear. The CDR3 spans 14 residues. CDR1 is SNHLY and CDR2 is FYNNEI in the germline V gene. V shed 11 bases and J shed 0 bases, with 16 bases lying between them. CDR3 nucleotide sequence: TGTGCCTCGTCCAGTTGGGGAATGAACACTGAAGCTTTCTTT. Its protein product is CASSSWGMNTEAFF.

This clonotype was observed a handful of times. This chain links TRBV5-1 with TRBJ1-2, with D unresolved. Germline lookup yields CDR1 SGHRS and CDR2 YFSETQ. The CDR3 is 14 amino acids. V was shortened by 4 bases and J by 0 bases, with 10 bases between the two germline ends. The CDR3 DNA follows: TGCGCCAGCAGCCCTCAGGATTCTAACTATGGCTACACCTTC. Amino acids: CASSPQDSNYGYTF.

This clonotype was counted ten times or more. The genes are TRBV6-5 and TRBJ2-7; maybe TRBD1 (5 bases). The CDR3 totals 14 residues. Germline V CDR1 and CDR2: MNHEY, SVGAGI. Trimming removed 2 bases at V and 2 bases at J, with 10 bases between. CDR3: CASSYQGVTYEQYF. The CDR3 nucleotides read TGTGCCAGCAGTTACCAAGGGGTCACCTACGAGCAGTACTTC.

This clonotype came up a few times. The rearrangement uses TRBV2 and TRBJ2-2; D perhaps matches TRBD1 (6 bases). The CDR3 is made up of 14 amino acids. Trimming removed 8 bases at V and 3 bases at J, with 13 bases between. CDR1 is SNHLY, CDR2 FYNNEI, per germline. The CDR3 loop reads CASDQGSYTGELFF. DNA for the CDR3: TGTGCCAGCGATCAGGGGTCGTACACCGGGGAGCTGTTTTTT. The full variable domain, completed using reference TRBV2 and TRBJ2-2, is EPEVTQTPSHQVTQMGQEVILRCVPISNHLYFYWYRQILGQKVEFLVSFYNNEISEKSEIFDDQFSVERPDGSNFTLKIRSTKLEDSAMYFCASDQGSYTGELFFGEGSRLTVL.

The chain recombines TRBV4-2 with TRBJ2-3, with D perhaps matching TRBD2 (5 bases). Trimming cost V 4 bases and J 6 bases, with 17 bases left between them. The CDR3 loop spans 15 amino acids. Germline lookup yields CDR1 LGHNA and CDR2 YNFKEQ. For the CDR3, the DNA is TGTGCCAGCAGCCCATCTACTAGTAAGGTGGATACGCAGTATTTT. This sequence encodes CASSPSTSKVDTQYF.

In this sample, this clonotype turned up a few times. The V gene is TRBV7-2, the J gene TRBJ1-5; 7 bases agree with TRBD1. The germline gives CDR1 SGHTA, CDR2 FQGNSA. V lost 8 bases to trimming and J lost 9 bases; unmatched junction nucleotides: 7. The CDR3 length is 12 residues. The CDR3, as DNA: TGTGCCAGCGGACAGGTACTAGGGCCCCAGCATTTT. It codes for CASGQVLGPQHF.

This clonotype appeared a few times. The V call is TRBV3-1, the J call TRBJ2-2, with D hard to call. Germline CDR1 and CDR2: LGHDT and YNNKEL (reference sequence). The CDR3 sequence is 14 residues long. The ends were cut back, 0 bases at V and 5 bases at J, with 7 bases in the middle. CDR3 residues: CASSQDLVTGELFF. The CDR3 DNA is TGTGCCAGCAGCCAAGATTTAGTGACCGGGGAGCTGTTTTTT.

In its sample, this clonotype was seen many times. The gene calls are TRBV11-2 and TRBJ1-6, with no clear D. The germline V gene has CDR1 SGHAT and CDR2 FQNNGV. The germline V and J ends were trimmed by 5 bases and 0 bases, with 8 bases remaining between them. The CDR3 length is 15 residues. For the CDR3, the DNA is TGTGCCAGCAGCCCAGAGAGCTCCTATAATTCACCCCTCCACTTT. Translated: CASSPESSYNSPLHF.

This sequence joins TRBV7-9 and TRBJ2-1; D perhaps matches TRBD2 (6 bases). Trimming removed 2 bases from V and 0 bases from J, with 8 bases in between. The CDR3 is made up of 15 amino acids. Germline V gives CDR1 SEHNR, CDR2 FQNEAQ (reference sequence). The CDR3 sequence is CASSLHSGSYNEQFF. CDR3 DNA sequence: TGTGCCAGCAGCTTACATAGCGGCTCCTACAATGAGCAGTTCTTC.

The V call is TRBV5-4, the J call TRBJ2-7; weak D call: TRBD1 (6 bases). This CDR3 spans 13 amino acids. Trimming took 5 bases from V and 6 from J, leaving 15 bases between them. Germline values: CDR1 SGHNT, CDR2 YYREEE (reference sequence). As DNA, the CDR3 is TGTGCCAGCAGAACGGGGACATGGGGCGAGCAGTACTTC. Its protein is CASRTGTWGEQYF.

The rearrangement links TRBV7-8 to TRBJ1-1; possibly TRBD1 for D (5 bases). V lost 4 bases, J lost 7 bases, and 19 bases lay in between. The length of the CDR3 is 15 residues. CDR1 and CDR2 (germline): SGHVS, FQNEAQ. The CDR3 DNA reads TGTGCCAGCAGCTCCCGGGGCCCAACCGGGGGTGAAGCTTTCTTT. Translating it yields CASSSRGPTGGEAFF.

This clonotype was recorded a few times. This rearrangement joins TRBV5-1 to TRBJ2-2; TRBD1 matches 12 bases. CDR1 and CDR2 from the germline V gene are SGHRS and YFSETQ. The CDR3 has 16 amino acids. Trimming at V came to 4 bases and at J to 7 bases, leaving 8 bases not matched to a gene. This CDR3 reads CASSPGTGGANGELFF. Here the CDR3 DNA reads TGCGCCAGCAGCCCTGGGACAGGGGGCGCGAACGGGGAGCTGTTTTTT. The full variable domain, with the rest looked up from reference TRBV5-1 and TRBJ2-2, is KAGVTQTPRYLIKTRGQQVTLSCSPISGHRSVSWYQQTPGQGLQFLFEYFSETQRNKGNFPGRFSGRQFSNSRSEMNVSTLELGDSALYLCASSPGTGGANGELFFGEGSRLTVL.

This clonotype was seen many times. The rearrangement uses TRBV29-1 and TRBJ2-3, with D possibly being TRBD2 (6 bases). Trimming left V 7 bases short and J 4 bases short, with 21 bases between. Germline loops: CDR1 SQVTM, CDR2 ANQGSEA. This CDR3 is 15 amino acids long. The CDR3 spells CSACSGTSSADTQYF. As DNA, the CDR3 is TGCAGCGCCTGTTCCGGGACTTCGAGCGCAGATACGCAGTATTTT.